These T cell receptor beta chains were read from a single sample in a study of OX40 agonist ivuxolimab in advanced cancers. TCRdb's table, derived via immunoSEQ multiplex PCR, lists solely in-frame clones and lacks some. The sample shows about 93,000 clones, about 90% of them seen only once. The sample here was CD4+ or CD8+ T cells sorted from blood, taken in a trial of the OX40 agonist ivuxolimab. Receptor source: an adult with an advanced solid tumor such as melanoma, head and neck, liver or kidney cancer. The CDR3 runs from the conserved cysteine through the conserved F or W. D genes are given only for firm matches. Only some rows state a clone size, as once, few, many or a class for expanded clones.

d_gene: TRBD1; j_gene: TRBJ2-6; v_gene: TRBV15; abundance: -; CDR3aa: CATSSRGPGANVLTF; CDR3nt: TGTGCCACCAGCAGCAGGGGGCCTGGGGCCAACGTCCTGACTTTC
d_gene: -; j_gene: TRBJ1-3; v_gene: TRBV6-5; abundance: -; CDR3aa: CASSYSMAGGNTIYF; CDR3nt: TGTGCCAGCAGTTACTCGATGGCGGGTGGAAACACCATATATTTT
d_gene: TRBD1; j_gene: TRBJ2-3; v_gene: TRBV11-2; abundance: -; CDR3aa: CASSLGRGLVADTQYF; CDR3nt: TGTGCCAGCAGCTTGGGCAGGGGGCTCGTCGCAGATACGCAGTATTTT
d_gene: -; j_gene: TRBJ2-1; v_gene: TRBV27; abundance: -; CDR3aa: CASSPLEGGFTYEQFF; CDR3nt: TGTGCCAGCAGTCCCCTTGAGGGAGGTTTTACGTATGAGCAGTTCTTC
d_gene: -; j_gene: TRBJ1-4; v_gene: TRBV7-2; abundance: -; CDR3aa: CASSVTDSEYEKLFF; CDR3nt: TGTGCCAGCAGCGTCACCGACAGCGAGTATGAAAAACTGTTTTTT
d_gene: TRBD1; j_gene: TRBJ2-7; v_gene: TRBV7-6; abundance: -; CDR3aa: CASSAFLPQTGQSYEQYF; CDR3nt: TGTGCCAGCAGCGCCTTTCTCCCCCAGACAGGGCAGAGCTACGAGCAGTACTTC
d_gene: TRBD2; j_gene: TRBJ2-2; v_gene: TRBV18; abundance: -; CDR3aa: CASSPGLAANTGELFF; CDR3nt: TGTGCCAGCTCACCGGGACTAGCGGCGAACACCGGGGAGCTGTTTTTT
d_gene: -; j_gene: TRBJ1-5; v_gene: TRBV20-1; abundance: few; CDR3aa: CSASQGQPQHF; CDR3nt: TGCAGTGCTAGTCAAGGCCAGCCCCAGCATTTT
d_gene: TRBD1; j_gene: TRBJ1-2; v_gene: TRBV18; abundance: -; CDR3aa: CASSPLGVQGGRNNYGYTF; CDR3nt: TGTGCCAGCTCACCTCTTGGGGTTCAGGGGGGCCGGAATAACTATGGCTACACCTTC
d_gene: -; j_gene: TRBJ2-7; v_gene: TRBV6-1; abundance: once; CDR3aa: CASTATGNEQYF; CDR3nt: TGTGCCAGCACCGCTACAGGGAACGAGCAGTACTTC
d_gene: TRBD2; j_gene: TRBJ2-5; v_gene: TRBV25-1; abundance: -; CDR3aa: CASGRRLAGEETQYF; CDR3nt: TGTGCCAGCGGGAGGCGGCTAGCGGGAGAAGAGACCCAGTACTTC
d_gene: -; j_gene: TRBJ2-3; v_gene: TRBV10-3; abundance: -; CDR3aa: CAISDPRGMGTDTQYF; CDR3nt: TGTGCCATCAGTGATCCAAGGGGGATGGGCACAGATACGCAGTATTTT
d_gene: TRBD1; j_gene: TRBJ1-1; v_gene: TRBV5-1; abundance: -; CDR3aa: CASSLGQGQGAEAFF; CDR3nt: TGCGCCAGCAGCTTGGGCCAGGGACAGGGGGCTGAAGCTTTCTTT
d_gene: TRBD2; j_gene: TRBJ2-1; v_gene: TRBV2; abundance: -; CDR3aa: CASIRTSGISGYNEQFF; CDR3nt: TGTGCCAGCATTCGGACTAGCGGGATTTCGGGTTACAATGAGCAGTTCTTC
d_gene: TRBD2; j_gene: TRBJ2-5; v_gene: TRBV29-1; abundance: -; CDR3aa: CSVERLAVTQYF; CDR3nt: TGCAGCGTTGAACGACTAGCTGTGACCCAGTACTTC
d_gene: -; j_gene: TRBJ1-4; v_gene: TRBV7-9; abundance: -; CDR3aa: CASSLAGNEKLFF; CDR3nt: TGTGCCAGCAGCTTAGCGGGGAATGAAAAACTGTTTTTT
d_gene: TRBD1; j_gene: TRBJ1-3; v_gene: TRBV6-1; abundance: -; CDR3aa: CASNLQGTGNTIYF; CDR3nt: TGTGCCAGCAATTTACAGGGGACTGGAAACACCATATATTTT
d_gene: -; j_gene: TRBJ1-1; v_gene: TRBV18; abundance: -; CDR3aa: CASSPPGQYEAFF; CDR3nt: TGTGCCAGCTCACCACCGGGGCAATACGAAGCTTTCTTT
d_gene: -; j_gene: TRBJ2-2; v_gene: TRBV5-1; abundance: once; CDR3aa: CASSSSSGPGELFF; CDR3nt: TGCGCCAGCAGCAGTAGTTCGGGGCCCGGGGAGCTGTTTTTT
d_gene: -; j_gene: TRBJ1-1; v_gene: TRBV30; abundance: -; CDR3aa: CAWSVAGRDTEAFF; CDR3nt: TGTGCCTGGAGTGTGGCAGGGCGGGACACTGAAGCTTTCTTT
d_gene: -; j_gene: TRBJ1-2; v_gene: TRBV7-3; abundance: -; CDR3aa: CASSLTGSGGNGYTF; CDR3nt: TGTGCCAGCAGCTTAACGGGGTCCGGGGGCAATGGCTACACCTTC
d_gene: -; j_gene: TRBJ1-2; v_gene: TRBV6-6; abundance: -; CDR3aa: CASSYSRRADGYTF; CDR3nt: TGTGCCAGCAGTTACTCGAGAAGGGCAGATGGCTACACCTTC
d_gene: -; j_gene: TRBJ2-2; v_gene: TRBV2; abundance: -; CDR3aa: CASRWRGAGLTGELFF; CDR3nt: TGTGCCAGCAGGTGGAGGGGGGCGGGTTTAACCGGGGAGCTGTTTTTT
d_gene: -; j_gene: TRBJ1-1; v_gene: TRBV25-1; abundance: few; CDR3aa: CATIGGPGNTEAFF; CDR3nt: TGTGCCACCATCGGGGGGCCTGGCAACACTGAAGCTTTCTTT
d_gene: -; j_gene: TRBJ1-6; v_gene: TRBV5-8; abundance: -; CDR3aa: CASTGSGVNSPLHF; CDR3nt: TGTGCCAGCACGGGGTCTGGAGTCAATTCACCCCTCCACTTT
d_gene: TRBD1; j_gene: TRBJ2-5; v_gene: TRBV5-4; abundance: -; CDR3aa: CASQKSTGMETQYF; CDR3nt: TGTGCCAGCCAGAAATCGACAGGGATGGAGACCCAGTACTTC
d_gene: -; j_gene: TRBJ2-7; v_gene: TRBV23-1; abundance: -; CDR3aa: CASSQPGQTYEQYF; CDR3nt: TGCGCCAGCAGTCAACCGGGACAAACCTACGAGCAGTACTTC
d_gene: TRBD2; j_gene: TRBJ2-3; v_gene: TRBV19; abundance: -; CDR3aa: CPYTLAGVSDTQYF; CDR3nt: TGCCCCTACACCCTAGCGGGAGTGTCGGATACGCAGTATTTT
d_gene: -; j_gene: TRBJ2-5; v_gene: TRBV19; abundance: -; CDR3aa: CASSIGGGETQYF; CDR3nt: TGTGCCAGTAGTATTGGGGGTGGGGAGACCCAGTACTTC
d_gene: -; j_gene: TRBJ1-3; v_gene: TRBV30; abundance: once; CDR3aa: CAWKGLQPGNTIYF; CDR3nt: TGTGCCTGGAAGGGACTACAGCCTGGAAACACCATATATTTT
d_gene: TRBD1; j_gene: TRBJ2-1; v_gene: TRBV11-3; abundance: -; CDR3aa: CASSFNRGDEQFF; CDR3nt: TGTGCCAGCAGCTTTAACAGGGGTGATGAGCAGTTCTTC
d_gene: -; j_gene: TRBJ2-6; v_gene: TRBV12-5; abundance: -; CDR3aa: CASGFLSGAGANVLTF; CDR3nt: TGTGCTAGTGGTTTTCTCTCAGGGGCTGGGGCCAACGTCCTGACTTTC
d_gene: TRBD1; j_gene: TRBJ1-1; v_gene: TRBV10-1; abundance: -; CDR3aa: CASSDNRGTEAFF; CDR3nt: TGCGCCAGCAGTGACAACAGGGGAACTGAAGCTTTCTTT
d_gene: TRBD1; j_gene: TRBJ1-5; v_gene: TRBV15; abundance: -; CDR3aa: CATSRADRGGNQPQHF; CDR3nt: TGTGCCACCAGCAGAGCCGACAGGGGTGGCAATCAGCCCCAGCATTTT
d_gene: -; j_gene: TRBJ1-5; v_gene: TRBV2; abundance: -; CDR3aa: CASSPGTIRQPQHF; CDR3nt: TGTGCCAGCAGTCCGGGAACAATCAGGCAGCCCCAGCATTTT
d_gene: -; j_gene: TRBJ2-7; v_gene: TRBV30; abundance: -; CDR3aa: CAWATGRRVTYEQYF; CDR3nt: TGTGCCTGGGCAACTGGACGGAGAGTTACCTACGAGCAGTACTTC
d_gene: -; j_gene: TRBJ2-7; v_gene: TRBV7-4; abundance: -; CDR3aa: CASSRLGGSYEQYF; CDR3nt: TGTGCCAGCTCTCGCCTCGGCGGATCCTACGAGCAGTACTTC
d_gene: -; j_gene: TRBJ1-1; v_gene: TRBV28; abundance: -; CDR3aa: CASSLSGQNTEAFF; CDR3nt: TGTGCCAGCAGTTTATCTGGACAGAACACTGAAGCTTTCTTT
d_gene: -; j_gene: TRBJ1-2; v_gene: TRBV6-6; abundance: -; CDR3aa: CASSQSGEPHGYTF; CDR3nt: TGTGCCAGCAGCCAGTCAGGGGAACCCCATGGCTACACCTTC
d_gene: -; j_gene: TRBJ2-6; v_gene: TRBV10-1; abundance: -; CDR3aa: CASSEFGQSSGANVLTF; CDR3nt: TGCGCCAGCAGTGAATTCGGACAAAGCTCTGGGGCCAACGTCCTGACTTTC
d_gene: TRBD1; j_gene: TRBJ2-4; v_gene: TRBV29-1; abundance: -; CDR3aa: CSVRRLGQVSEDIQYF; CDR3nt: TGCAGCGTTAGAAGATTGGGACAGGTCTCAGAGGACATTCAGTACTTC
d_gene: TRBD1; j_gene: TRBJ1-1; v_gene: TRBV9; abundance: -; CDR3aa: CASSTFPGQGAVGTEAFF; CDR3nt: TGTGCCAGCAGCACTTTTCCGGGACAGGGGGCTGTAGGCACTGAAGCTTTCTTT
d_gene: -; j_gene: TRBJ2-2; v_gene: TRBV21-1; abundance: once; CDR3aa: CASSKKHPGGNTGELFF; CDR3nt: TGTGCCAGCAGCAAAAAACACCCGGGAGGTAATACCGGGGAGCTGTTTTTT
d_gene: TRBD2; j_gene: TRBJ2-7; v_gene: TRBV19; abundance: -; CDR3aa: CASSSGRAYEQYF; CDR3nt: TGTGCCAGTAGTAGCGGGAGGGCCTACGAGCAGTACTTC
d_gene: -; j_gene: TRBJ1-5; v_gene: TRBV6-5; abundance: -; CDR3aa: CASSGSSNQPQHF; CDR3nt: TGTGCCAGCAGCGGATCAAGCAATCAGCCCCAGCATTTT
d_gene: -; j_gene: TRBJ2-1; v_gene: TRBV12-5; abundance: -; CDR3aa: CASGFRDLQFF; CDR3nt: TGTGCTAGTGGTTTCCGGGACCTTCAGTTCTTC
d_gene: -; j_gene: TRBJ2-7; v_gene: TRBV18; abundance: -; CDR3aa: CASSPKRGSYEQYF; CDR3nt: TGTGCCAGCTCACCTAAACGGGGCTCCTACGAGCAGTACTTC
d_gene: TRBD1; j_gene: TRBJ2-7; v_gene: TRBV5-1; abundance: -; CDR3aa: CASSLGQGGYEQYF; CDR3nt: TGCGCCAGCAGCTTGGGACAGGGTGGCTACGAGCAGTACTTC
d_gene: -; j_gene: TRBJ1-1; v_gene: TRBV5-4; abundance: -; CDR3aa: CAVRPGPQNTEAFF; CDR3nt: TGTGCCGTTAGACCGGGACCGCAGAACACTGAAGCTTTCTTT
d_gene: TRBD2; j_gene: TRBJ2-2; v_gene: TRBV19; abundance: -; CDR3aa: CASSIGGLATGELFF; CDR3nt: TGTGCCAGTAGTATAGGAGGACTAGCGACCGGGGAGCTGTTTTTT
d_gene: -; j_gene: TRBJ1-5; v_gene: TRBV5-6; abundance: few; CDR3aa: CASSFFPGGGNQPQHF; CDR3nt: TGTGCCAGCAGCTTTTTTCCGGGGGGGGGCAATCAGCCCCAGCATTTT
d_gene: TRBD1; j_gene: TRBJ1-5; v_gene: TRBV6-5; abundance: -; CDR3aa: CASSSRQGLGGGPQHF; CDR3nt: TGTGCCAGCAGTTCTCGACAGGGGTTAGGGGGGGGGCCCCAGCATTTT
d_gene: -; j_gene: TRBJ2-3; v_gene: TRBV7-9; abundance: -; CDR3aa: CASSSPSNAGVDTQYF; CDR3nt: TGTGCCAGCAGCTCCCCCTCAAACGCCGGTGTGGATACGCAGTATTTT
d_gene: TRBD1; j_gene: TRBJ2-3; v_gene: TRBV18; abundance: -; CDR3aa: CASSVGTEGMDTQYF; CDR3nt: TGTGCCAGCTCAGTTGGGACAGAAGGCATGGATACGCAGTATTTT
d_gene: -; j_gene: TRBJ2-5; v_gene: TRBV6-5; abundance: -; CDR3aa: CASSRSGGQETQYF; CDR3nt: TGTGCCAGCAGCCGCTCCGGAGGGCAGGAGACCCAGTACTTC
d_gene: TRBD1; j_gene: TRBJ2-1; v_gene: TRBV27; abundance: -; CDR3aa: CASSFLTGSSYNEQFF; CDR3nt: TGTGCCAGCAGTTTCCTGACAGGGAGCTCCTACAATGAGCAGTTCTTC
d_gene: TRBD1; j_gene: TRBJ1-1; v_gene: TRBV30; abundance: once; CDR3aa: CAGDRRNTEAFF; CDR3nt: TGTGCCGGGGACAGGAGGAACACTGAAGCTTTCTTT